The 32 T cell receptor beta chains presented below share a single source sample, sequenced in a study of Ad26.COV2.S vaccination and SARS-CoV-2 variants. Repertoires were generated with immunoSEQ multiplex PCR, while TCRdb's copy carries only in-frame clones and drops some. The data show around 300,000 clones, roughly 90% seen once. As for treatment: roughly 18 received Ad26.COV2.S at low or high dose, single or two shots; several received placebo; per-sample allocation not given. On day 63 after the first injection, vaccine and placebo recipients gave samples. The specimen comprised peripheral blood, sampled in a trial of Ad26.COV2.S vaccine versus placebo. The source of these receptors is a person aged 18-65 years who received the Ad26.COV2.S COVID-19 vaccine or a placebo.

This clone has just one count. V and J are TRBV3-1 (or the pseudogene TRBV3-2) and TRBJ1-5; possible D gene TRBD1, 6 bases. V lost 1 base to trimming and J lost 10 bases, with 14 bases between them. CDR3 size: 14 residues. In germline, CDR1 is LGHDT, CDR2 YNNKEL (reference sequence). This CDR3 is CASSQVGGGSPQHF. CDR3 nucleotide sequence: TGTGCCAGCAGCCAAGTTGGGGGCGGCAGCCCCCAGCATTTT.

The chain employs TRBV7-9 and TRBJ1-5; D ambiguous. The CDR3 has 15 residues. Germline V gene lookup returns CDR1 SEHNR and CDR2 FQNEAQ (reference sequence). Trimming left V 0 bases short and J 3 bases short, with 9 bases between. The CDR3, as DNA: TGTGCCAGCAGCTTAGCGGGCCATCACAATCAGCCCCAGCATTTT. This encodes CASSLAGHHNQPQHF.

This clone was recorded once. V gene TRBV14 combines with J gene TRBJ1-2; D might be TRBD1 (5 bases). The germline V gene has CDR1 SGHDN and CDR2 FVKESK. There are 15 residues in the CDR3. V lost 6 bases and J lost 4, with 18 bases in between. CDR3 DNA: TGTGCCAGCAGTACAGTAGACAGTAGAGTCTATGGCTACACCTTC. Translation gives CASSTVDSRVYGYTF.

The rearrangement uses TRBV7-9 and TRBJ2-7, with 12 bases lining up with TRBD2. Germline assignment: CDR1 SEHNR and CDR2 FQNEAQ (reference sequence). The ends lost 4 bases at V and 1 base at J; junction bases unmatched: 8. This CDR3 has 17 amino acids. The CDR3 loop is CASSSVSTSGGSYEQYF. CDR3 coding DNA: TGTGCCAGCAGCTCCGTCTCGACTAGCGGGGGATCCTACGAGCAGTACTTC.

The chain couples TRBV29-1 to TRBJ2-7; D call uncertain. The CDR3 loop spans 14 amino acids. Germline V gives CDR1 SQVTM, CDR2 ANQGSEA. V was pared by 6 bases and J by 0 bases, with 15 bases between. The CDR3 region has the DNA TGCAGCGTGACGATAAGGGCTTTCTCCTACGAGCAGTACTTC. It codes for CSVTIRAFSYEQYF.

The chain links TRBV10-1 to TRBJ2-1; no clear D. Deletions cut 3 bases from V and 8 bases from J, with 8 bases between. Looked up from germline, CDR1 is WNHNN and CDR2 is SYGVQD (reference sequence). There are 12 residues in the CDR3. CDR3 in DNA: TGCGCCAGCAGTGACCGCTGGGATGAGCAGTTCTTC. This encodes CASSDRWDEQFF.

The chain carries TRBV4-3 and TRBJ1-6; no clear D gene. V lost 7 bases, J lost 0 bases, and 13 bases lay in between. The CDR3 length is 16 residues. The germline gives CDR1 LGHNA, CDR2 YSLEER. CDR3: CASNLRRRSYNSPLHF. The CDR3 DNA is TGCGCCAGCAACCTAAGGCGCCGCTCCTATAATTCACCCCTCCACTTT.

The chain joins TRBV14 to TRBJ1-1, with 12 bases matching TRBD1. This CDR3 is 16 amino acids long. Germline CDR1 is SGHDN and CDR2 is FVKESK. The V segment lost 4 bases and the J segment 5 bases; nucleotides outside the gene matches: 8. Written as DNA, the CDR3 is TGTGCCAGCAGCCCCCTCCCGGGACAGGGGGCTACTGAAGCTTTCTTT. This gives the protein CASSPLPGQGATEAFF.

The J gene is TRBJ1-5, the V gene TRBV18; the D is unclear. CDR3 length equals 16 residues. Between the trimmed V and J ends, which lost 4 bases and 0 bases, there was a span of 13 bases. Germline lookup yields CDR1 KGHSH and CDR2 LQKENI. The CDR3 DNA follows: TGTGCCAGCTCACTGTCCGCTGGTTATAGCAATCAGCCCCAGCATTTT. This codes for CASSLSAGYSNQPQHF.

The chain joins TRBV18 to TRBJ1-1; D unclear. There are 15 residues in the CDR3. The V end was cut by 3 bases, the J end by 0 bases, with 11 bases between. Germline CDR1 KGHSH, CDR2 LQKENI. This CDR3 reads CASSPNLGVNTEAFF. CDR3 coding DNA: TGTGCCAGCTCACCGAACTTGGGTGTGAACACTGAAGCTTTCTTT.

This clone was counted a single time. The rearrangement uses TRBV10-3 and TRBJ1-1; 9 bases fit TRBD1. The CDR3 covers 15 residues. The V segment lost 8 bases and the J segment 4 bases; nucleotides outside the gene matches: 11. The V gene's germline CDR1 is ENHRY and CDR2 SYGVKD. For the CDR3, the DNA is TGTGCCATCTCGGACAGGGGTCGTAGTAGCACTGAAGCTTTCTTT. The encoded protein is CAISDRGRSSTEAFF.

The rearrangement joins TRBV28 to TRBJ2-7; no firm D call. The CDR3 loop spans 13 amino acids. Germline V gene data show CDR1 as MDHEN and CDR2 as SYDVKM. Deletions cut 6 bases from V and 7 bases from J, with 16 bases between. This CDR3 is CASSPSSLREQYV. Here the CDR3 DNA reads TGTGCCAGCAGCCCATCCTCATTGCGGGAGCAGTACGTC.

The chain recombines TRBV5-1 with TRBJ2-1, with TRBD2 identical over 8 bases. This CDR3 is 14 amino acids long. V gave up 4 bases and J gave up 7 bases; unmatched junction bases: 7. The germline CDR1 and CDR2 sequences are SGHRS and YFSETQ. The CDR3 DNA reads TGCGCCAGCAGCACCGGGACTAGTACGAATGAGCAGTTCTTC. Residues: CASSTGTSTNEQFF.

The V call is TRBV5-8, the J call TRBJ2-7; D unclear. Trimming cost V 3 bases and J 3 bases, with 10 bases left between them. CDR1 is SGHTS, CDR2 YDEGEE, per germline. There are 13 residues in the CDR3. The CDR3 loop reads CASSWVDLYEQYF. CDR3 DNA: TGTGCCAGCAGCTGGGTGGACCTCTACGAGCAGTACTTC.

The CDR3, as DNA: TGTGCCAGTAGTATTGGACGGGGCGGGTTCATTGAGCAGTTCTTC. Translation gives CASSIGRGGFIEQFF. V usage is TRBV19 and J usage is TRBJ2-1; D is perhaps TRBD1 or TRBD2 (5 bases each). The CDR3 loop spans 15 amino acids. The V gene's germline CDR1 is LNHDA and CDR2 SQIVND (reference sequence). V lost 3 bases and J lost 9, with 18 bases in between.

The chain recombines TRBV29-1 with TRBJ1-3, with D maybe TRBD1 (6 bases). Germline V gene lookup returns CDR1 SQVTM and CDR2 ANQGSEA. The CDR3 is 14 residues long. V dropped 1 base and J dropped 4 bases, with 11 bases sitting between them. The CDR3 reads CSVEATGSGNTIYF. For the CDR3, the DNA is TGCAGCGTTGAAGCTACAGGGTCCGGAAACACCATATATTTT.

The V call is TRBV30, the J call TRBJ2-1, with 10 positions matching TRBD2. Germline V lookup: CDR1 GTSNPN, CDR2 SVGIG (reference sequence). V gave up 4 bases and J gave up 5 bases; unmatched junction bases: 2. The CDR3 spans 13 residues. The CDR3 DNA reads TGTGCCTGGATAGCGGGAGGAAACAATGAGCAGTTCTTC. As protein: CAWIAGGNNEQFF.

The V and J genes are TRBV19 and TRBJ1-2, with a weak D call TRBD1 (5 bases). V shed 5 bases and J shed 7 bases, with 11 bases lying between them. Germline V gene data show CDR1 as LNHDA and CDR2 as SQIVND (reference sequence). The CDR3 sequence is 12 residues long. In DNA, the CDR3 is TGTGCCAGTAGTCCCGGGACCGTTGGCTACACCTTC. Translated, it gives CASSPGTVGYTF.

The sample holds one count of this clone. The CDR3 DNA is TGTGCCAGCAGCCCATCGCGGGGAAGTGGCTACACCTTC. Protein sequence: CASSPSRGSGYTF. This chain links TRBV6-5 with TRBJ1-2; D remains ambiguous. V was trimmed by 6 bases and J by 7 bases, leaving 15 bases between them. CDR1 is MNHEY, CDR2 SVGAGI, per germline. This CDR3 contains 13 residues.

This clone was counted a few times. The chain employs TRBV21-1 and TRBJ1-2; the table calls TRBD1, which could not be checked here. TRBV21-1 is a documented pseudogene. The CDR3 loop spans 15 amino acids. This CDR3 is CASSKPGQGADGYTF. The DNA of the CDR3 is TGTGCCAGCAGCAAACCGGGACAGGGGGCGGATGGCTACACCTTC.

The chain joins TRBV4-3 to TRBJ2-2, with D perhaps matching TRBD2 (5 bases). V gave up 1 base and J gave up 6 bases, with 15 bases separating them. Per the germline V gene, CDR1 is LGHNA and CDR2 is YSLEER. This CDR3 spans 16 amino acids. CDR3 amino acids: CASSQVTGSKPGELFF. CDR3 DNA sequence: TGCGCCAGCAGCCAAGTTACGGGAAGTAAGCCCGGGGAGCTGTTTTTT.

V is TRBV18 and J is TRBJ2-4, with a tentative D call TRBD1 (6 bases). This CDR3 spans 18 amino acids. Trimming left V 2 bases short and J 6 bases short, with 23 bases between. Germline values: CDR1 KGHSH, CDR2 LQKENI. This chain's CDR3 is CASSPTGSPTGGINIQYF. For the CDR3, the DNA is TGTGCCAGCTCACCAACAGGGTCTCCCACCGGAGGTATAAACATTCAGTACTTC.

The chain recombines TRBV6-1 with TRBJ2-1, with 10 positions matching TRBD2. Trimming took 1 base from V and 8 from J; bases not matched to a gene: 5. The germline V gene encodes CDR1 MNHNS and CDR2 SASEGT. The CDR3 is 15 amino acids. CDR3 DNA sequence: TGTGCCAGCAGTGAAGTATGGCTAGCGGGAGATGAGCAGTTCTTC. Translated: CASSEVWLAGDEQFF.

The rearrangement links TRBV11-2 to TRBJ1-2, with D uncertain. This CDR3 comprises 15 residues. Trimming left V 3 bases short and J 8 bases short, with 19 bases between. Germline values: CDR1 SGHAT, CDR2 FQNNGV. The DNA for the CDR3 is TGTGCCAGCAGCTTGAGGGAAACCCTTTTGGAGGGCTACACCTTC. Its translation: CASSLRETLLEGYTF.

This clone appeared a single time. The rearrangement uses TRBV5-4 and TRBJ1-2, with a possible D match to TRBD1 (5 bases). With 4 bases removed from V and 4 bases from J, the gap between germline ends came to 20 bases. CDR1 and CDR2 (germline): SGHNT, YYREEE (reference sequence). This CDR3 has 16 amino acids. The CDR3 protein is CASSPGTVRKGYGYTF. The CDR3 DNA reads TGTGCCAGCAGCCCTGGGACTGTTCGCAAAGGCTATGGCTACACCTTC.

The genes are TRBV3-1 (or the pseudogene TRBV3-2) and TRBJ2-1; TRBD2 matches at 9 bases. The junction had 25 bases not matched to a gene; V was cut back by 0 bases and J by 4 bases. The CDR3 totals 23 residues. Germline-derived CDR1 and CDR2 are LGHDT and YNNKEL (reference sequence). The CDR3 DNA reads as TGTGCCAGCAGCCAAGACCCGACGGATTTTTGGCGGGGGGGCAGGTTCTTTTACAATGAGCAGTTCTTC. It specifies CASSQDPTDFWRGGRFFYNEQFF.

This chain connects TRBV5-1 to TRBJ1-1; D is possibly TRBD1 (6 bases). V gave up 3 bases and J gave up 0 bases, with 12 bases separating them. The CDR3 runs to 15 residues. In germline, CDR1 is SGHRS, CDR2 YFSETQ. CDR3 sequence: CASSYRGGMNTEAFF. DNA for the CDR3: TGCGCCAGCAGCTACAGAGGGGGAATGAACACTGAAGCTTTCTTT.

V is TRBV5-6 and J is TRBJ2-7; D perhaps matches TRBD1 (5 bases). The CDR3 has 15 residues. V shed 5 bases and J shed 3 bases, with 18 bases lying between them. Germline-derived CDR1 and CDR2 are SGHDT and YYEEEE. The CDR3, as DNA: TGTGCCAGCAGTACCCCCGACAGATTGGACTACGAGCAGTACGTC. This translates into CASSTPDRLDYEQYV.

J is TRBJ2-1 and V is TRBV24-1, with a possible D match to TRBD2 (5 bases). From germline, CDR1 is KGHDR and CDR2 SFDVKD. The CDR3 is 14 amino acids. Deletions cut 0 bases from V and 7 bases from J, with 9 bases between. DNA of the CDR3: TGTGCCACCAGTGATTTGAGTTCGGGGAATGAGCAGTTCTTC. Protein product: CATSDLSSGNEQFF.

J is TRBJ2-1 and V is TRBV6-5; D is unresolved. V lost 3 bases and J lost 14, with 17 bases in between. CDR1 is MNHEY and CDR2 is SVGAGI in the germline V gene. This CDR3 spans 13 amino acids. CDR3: CASSYSPGRWEFF. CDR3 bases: TGTGCCAGCAGTTATTCGCCGGGTCGGTGGGAGTTCTTC.

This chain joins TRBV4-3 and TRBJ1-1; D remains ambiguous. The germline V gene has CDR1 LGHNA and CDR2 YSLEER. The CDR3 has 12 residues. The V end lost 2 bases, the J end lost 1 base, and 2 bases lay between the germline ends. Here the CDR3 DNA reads TGCGCCAGCAGCCAAACGAACACTGAAGCTTTCTTT. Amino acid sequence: CASSQTNTEAFF.

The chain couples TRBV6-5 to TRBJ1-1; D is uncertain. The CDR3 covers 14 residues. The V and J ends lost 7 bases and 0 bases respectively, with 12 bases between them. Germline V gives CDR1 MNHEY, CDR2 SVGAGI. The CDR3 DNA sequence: TGTGCCAGCAACCGTGAGGCCGTGAACACTGAAGCTTTCTTT. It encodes CASNREAVNTEAFF.